The 5 T cell receptor beta chains presented below share a single source sample, sequenced in a study of CD8+ T cells in alopecia areata. TCR sequencing used cDNA made by reverse transcription of extracted RNA. TCRdb's copy holds only in-frame clones and misses some; the assay was immunoSEQ multiplex PCR. The top ten clones hold 0.85% to 1% of a sample with about 140,000 clones, 40% to 55% of them seen once. The sample was CD4+ T cells sorted from blood, taken at week 0. All receptors come from a human donor with alopecia areata.

This clone was seen only a few times. V usage is TRBV19 and J usage is TRBJ2-1; 10 nucleotides match TRBD2. The CDR3 is 15 amino acids. The germline CDR1 and CDR2 sequences are LNHDA and SQIVND (reference sequence). V gave up 3 bases and J gave up 5 bases; unmatched junction bases: 4. The CDR3 DNA reads TGTGCCAGTAGTATCCGACTAGCGGGCCACAATGAGCAGTTCTTC. Translation: CASSIRLAGHNEQFF. The entire variable domain, with the rest obtained from reference TRBV19 and TRBJ2-1, is as follows: DGGITQSPKYLFRKEGQNVTLSCEQNLNHDAMYWYRQDPGQGLRLIYYSQIVNDFQKGDIAEGYSVSREKKESFPLTVTSAQKNPTAFYLCASSIRLAGHNEQFFGPGTRLTVL.

This chain uses TRBV15 with TRBJ2-1; a possible D gene is TRBD1 (5 bases). CDR1 LNHNV and CDR2 YYDKDF come from the germline V gene (reference sequence). Between the trimmed V and J ends, which lost 2 bases and 0 bases, there was a span of 17 bases. There are 18 residues in the CDR3. The CDR3 spells CATSRLLPWGASYNEQFF. The CDR3 nucleotides are TGTGCCACCAGCAGACTCCTGCCGTGGGGCGCCTCCTACAATGAGCAGTTCTTC.

The rearrangement uses TRBV28 and TRBJ2-6; D uncertain. The V gene lost 6 bases and the J gene lost 0 bases, with 15 bases spanning the gap. This CDR3 is 17 amino acids long. CDR1 and CDR2 from the germline V gene are MDHEN and SYDVKM. CDR3 loop: CASSRVPLHSGANVLTF. The CDR3 coding sequence is TGTGCCAGCAGCCGAGTCCCCCTCCACTCTGGGGCCAACGTCCTGACTTTC.

This clone has more than one count but fewer than ten. This chain links TRBV4-1 with TRBJ2-5; 10 bases are a match to TRBD1. J was trimmed by 2 bases and V by 0 bases; bases with no gene match: 6. The CDR3 has 17 residues. CDR1 is MGHRA and CDR2 is YSYEKL in the germline V gene. The CDR3 DNA reads as TGCGCCAGCAGCCAAGAGGGACAGGGGCGCGTACAAGAGACCCAGTACTTC. Its protein is CASSQEGQGRVQETQYF.

The chain combines TRBV11-2 with TRBJ2-7; 8 bases fit TRBD1. The J segment lost 4 bases and the V segment lost 5 bases, leaving 7 bases of the junction unmatched. Germline V lookup: CDR1 SGHAT, CDR2 FQNNGV. This CDR3 is built from 14 residues. The CDR3 coding sequence is TGTGCCAGCAGCCTCCAGGGGGCGATATACGAGCAGTACTTC. As protein: CASSLQGAIYEQYF.